This is a list of T cell receptor beta chains from one sample in a study of cytomegalovirus exposure and HLA in healthy donors. Here immunoSEQ multiplex PCR was the method, and the copy in TCRdb shows in-frame clones only, minus some. The table records about 110,000 clones, roughly 13% of them present only once. Sequenced input: PBMCs. The receptors here all came from a middle-aged man in good health and CMV-seropositive. Each CDR3 is given with its conserved first and last residue. D genes are given only for firm matches. For some rows the clone size is stated as once, few or many, or as a class when expanded; others skip it.

TGTGCCAGCAGATTGACTATGGGCAGCGGAACCACCTACGAGCAGTACTTC	CASRLTMGSGTTYEQYF	TRBJ2-7	-	-	TRBV27
TGTGCCAGCAGTGAAGTCGGGGTCTCCAATCAGCCCCAGCATTTT	CASSEVGVSNQPQHF	TRBJ1-5	-	few	TRBV6-1
TGTGCCAGCACCAACGGTGGGGGGAGGGGCCATGAGCAGTTCTTC	CASTNGGGRGHEQFF	TRBJ2-1	TRBD2	few	TRBV6-5
TGCGCCAGCAGCCCGACAGGGGATAGCAATCAGCCCCAGCATTTT	CASSPTGDSNQPQHF	TRBJ1-5	TRBD1	few	TRBV5-1
TGTGCCAGCAGCCCTGACAGTTCCGTGGAGACCCAGTACTTC	CASSPDSSVETQYF	TRBJ2-5	-	-	TRBV5-4
TGCGCCAGCAGACGACAGGGGGAAGGTCAGCCCCAGCATTTT	CASRRQGEGQPQHF	TRBJ1-5	TRBD1	-	TRBV4-1
TGTGCCAGCAGCCGGGGACAGGGAACCTATGGCTACACCTTC	CASSRGQGTYGYTF	TRBJ1-2	TRBD1	few	TRBV27
TGCAGTGCTGGGAGCTCCTACGAGCAGTACTTC	CSAGSSYEQYF	TRBJ2-7	-	few	TRBV20-1
TGTGCCAGTACTCATTCGGGGTTTAACACCGGGGAGCTGTTTTTT	CASTHSGFNTGELFF	TRBJ2-2	-	few	TRBV19
TGTGCCAGCAGCCCCGGGACAGGGGGCACAGATACGCAGTATTTT	CASSPGTGGTDTQYF	TRBJ2-3	TRBD1	-	TRBV7-2
TGTGCCAGCGCCCAGGGCGGCACCGGGGAGCTGTTTTTT	CASAQGGTGELFF	TRBJ2-2	-	-	TRBV27
TGTGCCAGCAGCACCCGACAGGGGGCCTACGAGCAGTACTTC	CASSTRQGAYEQYF	TRBJ2-7	TRBD1	few	TRBV7-2
TGTGCCAGTAGTATAGTGACAGGGGGGCGGAGGTACACTGAAGCTTTCTTT	CASSIVTGGRRYTEAFF	TRBJ1-1	TRBD1	-	TRBV19
TGTGCCAGCAGTTTATCCCTCCTCCCCTACGAGCAGTACTTC	CASSLSLLPYEQYF	TRBJ2-7	-	-	TRBV28
TGTGCCAGCAACCCAACTAGCGGGTCGGTCTACGAGCAGTACTTC	CASNPTSGSVYEQYF	TRBJ2-7	TRBD2	-	TRBV28
TGTGCCAGCAGACCGACTAGCGAAAACATTCAGTACTTC	CASRPTSENIQYF	TRBJ2-4	TRBD2	-	TRBV11-2
TGTGCCATCGGCCGCGAGCAGTACTTC	CAIGREQYF	TRBJ2-7	-	-	TRBV10-3
TGTGCCAGTAGGGAAACGGGACTAGCGGGGGGCTCCTACGAGCAGTACTTC	CASRETGLAGGSYEQYF	TRBJ2-7	TRBD2	few	TRBV19
TGTGCCAGCAGTTCGAGAGCGATCGGGGGAGGCGAGCAGTACTTC	CASSSRAIGGGEQYF	TRBJ2-7	-	-	TRBV27
TGTGCCAGCAGGCAGAGACTAGGCCCCTACGAGCAGTACTTC	CASRQRLGPYEQYF	TRBJ2-7	-	-	TRBV7-2
TGCGCCAGCAGCACAGACACCCAAGAGACCCAGTACTTC	CASSTDTQETQYF	TRBJ2-5	-	-	TRBV5-1
TGTGCCAGCAGCTTAGGGGCTAGCGGATATACGCAGTATTTT	CASSLGASGYTQYF	TRBJ2-3	TRBD2	-	TRBV11-2
TGCGCCAGCAGCCAAGGGTTCGGACAGGAGCAAGAGACCCAGTACTTC	CASSQGFGQEQETQYF	TRBJ2-5	TRBD1	-	TRBV4-1
TGTGCCAGCTCACCCGACAGGGGCACCGGGGAGCTGTTTTTT	CASSPDRGTGELFF	TRBJ2-2	TRBD1	few	TRBV18
TGCAGCCTCCAAGCGGACACCGGGGAGCTGTTTTTT	CSLQADTGELFF	TRBJ2-2	-	-	TRBV29-1
TGCGCCAGCAGCCTGGGGTCTAGCGGGAATCGAGGAAACACCATATATTTT	CASSLGSSGNRGNTIYF	TRBJ1-3	-	-	TRBV5-1
TGTGCCAGCAGCTCCAATTCACAGGGGCCTGAGCAGTTCTTC	CASSSNSQGPEQFF	TRBJ2-1	TRBD1	-	TRBV11-3
TGTGCCAGCAGCTTACAGGGTACCTACGAGCAGTACTTC	CASSLQGTYEQYF	TRBJ2-7	-	few	TRBV7-7
TGCGCCAGCAGTGACTACAGGGGGAAGGCCGGGGAGCTGTTTTTT	CASSDYRGKAGELFF	TRBJ2-2	TRBD1	-	TRBV10-1
TGTGCCACCAGCAGAGGACAGGGGGCGACTGAAGCTTTCTTT	CATSRGQGATEAFF	TRBJ1-1	TRBD1	few	TRBV15
TGTGCCACCAGCAGAGATAGGGGACTAGCCTACAATGAGCAGTTCTTC	CATSRDRGLAYNEQFF	TRBJ2-1	TRBD2	-	TRBV15
TGTGCCAGTACCGGAGGGGTCTATGGCTACACCTTC	CASTGGVYGYTF	TRBJ1-2	-	few	TRBV19
TGTGCCAGCAGAGCGGGACTAGCGGGGGGCTACGAGCAGTACTTC	CASRAGLAGGYEQYF	TRBJ2-7	TRBD2	-	TRBV2
TGTGCCAGCAGCGTTAGTGCTAGCGCATTATCCTACAATGAGCAGTTCTTC	CASSVSASALSYNEQFF	TRBJ2-1	-	few	TRBV9
TGTGCCAGCAGACCCCTAGCGGGAGGGAGCGAGCAGTACTTC	CASRPLAGGSEQYF	TRBJ2-7	TRBD2	-	TRBV27
TGTGCCAGCAGCTCTAACAGGGGAGGTAGCTATGGCTACACCTTC	CASSSNRGGSYGYTF	TRBJ1-2	TRBD1	-	TRBV6-5
TGTGCCAGCTGGGCAGGGAATTCCTACGAGCAGTACTTC	CASWAGNSYEQYF	TRBJ2-7	-	-	TRBV6-5
TGCGCCAGCAGCTTGGCCGTCAGGGGATGGAACACTGAAGCTTTCTTT	CASSLAVRGWNTEAFF	TRBJ1-1	-	few	TRBV5-1
TGTGCCAGCAGCACCGGGACTAGTCGGAGCTCCTACAATGAGCAGTTCTTC	CASSTGTSRSSYNEQFF	TRBJ2-1	TRBD2	-	TRBV7-9
TGTGCCAGCAGCCTGGGCGGGAGGGCCATGCACTTC	CASSLGGRAMHF	TRBJ2-7	TRBD2	-	TRBV14
TGTGCCAGTAGTATGGAGGGGCAGAGCGAAAAACTGTTTTTT	CASSMEGQSEKLFF	TRBJ1-4	-	few	TRBV19
TGTGCCAGCAGCTTAACCCTGAGCTCCTACGAGCAGTACTTC	CASSLTLSSYEQYF	TRBJ2-7	-	-	TRBV5-4
TGTGCCAGCAGTTACTCTAGACAGGGAGGTAACGAGCAGTACTTC	CASSYSRQGGNEQYF	TRBJ2-7	-	few	TRBV6-6
TGTGCCAGCAGCGCGCCGACAGTCGAAAGAGATGGCTACACCTTC	CASSAPTVERDGYTF	TRBJ1-2	-	-	TRBV9
TGTGCCAGTAGTATACAATCTAACTATGGCTACACCTTC	CASSIQSNYGYTF	TRBJ1-2	-	-	TRBV19
TGTGCCAGCAGCCCCCCCGGCGGGACGCCTTTCGAGCAGTACTTC	CASSPPGGTPFEQYF	TRBJ2-7	-	few	TRBV11-2
TGTGCCAGCAGAGGGACTTACTCCTACAATGAGCAGTTCTTC	CASRGTYSYNEQFF	TRBJ2-1	-	few	TRBV28
TGCAGCGTTGATTCAGGCCGTAACTATGGCTACACCTTC	CSVDSGRNYGYTF	TRBJ1-2	-	few	TRBV29-1
TGTGCCTGGGGGCCTTATGGCTACACCTTC	CAWGPYGYTF	TRBJ1-2	-	-	TRBV30